This section outlines one TCR beta chain sequence together with its context. V was clipped by 5 bases and J by 6 bases, with 19 bases between them. The CDR3 covers 15 residues. The germline CDR1 and CDR2 sequences are SEHNR and FQNEAQ (reference sequence). This entry belongs to a study of blood T cell repertoires in COVID-19. In the study overall: Spain, Italy and the United States supplied samples that represented acute and convalescent COVID-19.

Only in-frame clones appear in the TCRdb table, and some are missing; sequencing was by immunoSEQ multiplex PCR. This sample has around 330,000 clones, with 89% found just once. The study recruited people aged roughly 18 to 100 years across some 23 US areas. The gene calls are TRBV7-9 and TRBJ1-2; TRBD1 might be the D (5 bases). The sequence derives from a man aged 60 to 69 who had recovered from COVID-19. Sample: PBMCs or T cells enriched from blood (not recorded which). CDR3 loop: CASSPPGLLIDGYTF. In DNA, the CDR3 is TGTGCCAGCAGCCCACCGGGACTGCTGATTGATGGCTACACCTTC.